This is a list of T cell receptor beta chains from one sample in a study of shared clonotypes between healthy human individuals. Repertoires were generated with immunoSEQ multiplex PCR, while TCRdb's copy carries only in-frame clones and drops some. The sample has hundreds of thousands of clones; nearly 95% are singletons. Sequencing input: naive CD8+ T cells sorted from blood. The receptors shown here come from a man aged 25 to 45 in good health. The CDR3 runs from the conserved cysteine through the conserved F or W. The order of the fields is CDR3 protein, CDR3 DNA, clone size, J gene, D gene, V gene. D genes are given only for firm matches. Not all rows give a size; the values are once, few, many and, for expanded clones, a class.

CASRAPGLEENTGELFF | TGTGCCAGCAGAGCTCCGGGACTAGAAGAGAACACCGGGGAGCTGTTTTTT | once | TRBJ2-2 | TRBD2 | TRBV7-9
CASSRANYGYTF | TGTGCCAGCAGTAGAGCTAACTATGGCTACACCTTC | . | TRBJ1-2 | . | TRBV28
CASSSGREGRYEQYF | TGTGCCAGCAGTTCTGGGCGGGAGGGCCGCTACGAGCAGTACTTC | . | TRBJ2-7 | TRBD2 | TRBV27
CAISRLAGGNEQYF | TGTGCCATCAGTAGACTAGCGGGAGGAAACGAGCAGTACTTC | few | TRBJ2-7 | TRBD2 | TRBV10-3
CASSQVRATNEKLFF | TGTGCCAGCAGCCAAGTCCGCGCAACTAATGAAAAACTGTTTTTT | . | TRBJ1-4 | . | TRBV14
CASSLNRGLGGPEFF | TGTGCCAGCAGCCTCAACAGGGGGCTCGGAGGTCCCGAGTTCTTC | . | TRBJ2-1 | TRBD1 | TRBV7-8
CASSYSGTETYF | TGTGCCAGCAGTTACTCCGGGACAGAGACGTACTTC | . | TRBJ1-2 | TRBD1 | TRBV6-5
CAEEISLAKNIQYF | TGTGCCGAAGAGATTAGTTTAGCCAAAAACATTCAGTACTTC | . | TRBJ2-4 | . | TRBV7-3
CASSLSGGWEAFF | TGTGCCAGCAGCTTATCAGGGGGCTGGGAAGCTTTCTTT | . | TRBJ1-1 | TRBD1 | TRBV7-9
CASLGPGLAQETQYF | TGTGCCAGCCTAGGCCCGGGACTAGCGCAAGAGACCCAGTACTTC | . | TRBJ2-5 | TRBD2 | TRBV2
CATSKTSGVNQPQHF | TGTGCCACCAGCAAGACATCGGGGGTCAATCAGCCCCAGCATTTT | . | TRBJ1-5 | . | TRBV15
CATSRDLGNQPQHF | TGTGCCACCAGCAGAGATTTGGGGAATCAGCCCCAGCATTTT | . | TRBJ1-5 | . | TRBV15
CASSEGLSYEQYF | TGTGCCAGCAGTGAAGGACTATCCTACGAGCAGTACTTC | . | TRBJ2-7 | . | TRBV6-1
CASSRSYSYEQYF | TGTGCCAGTAGTAGGTCCTACTCCTACGAGCAGTACTTC | . | TRBJ2-7 | . | TRBV19
CASSTDRGGTEAFF | TGCGCCAGCAGTACTGACAGGGGCGGGACTGAAGCTTTCTTT | . | TRBJ1-1 | TRBD1 | TRBV10-1
CASSGRLNYGYTF | TGTGCCAGCAGTGGGAGACTGAACTATGGCTACACCTTC | once | TRBJ1-2 | . | TRBV2
CASSEVAVDPYEQYF | TGTGCCAGCAGTGAAGTAGCGGTAGACCCCTACGAGCAGTACTTC | . | TRBJ2-7 | . | TRBV2
CATSRDSVRQGAEYGYTF | TGTGCCACCAGCAGAGATTCCGTGAGGCAGGGGGCTGAATATGGCTACACCTTC | . | TRBJ1-2 | TRBD1 | TRBV15
CASSVGQGAEETQYF | TGTGCCAGCAGCGTAGGACAGGGTGCCGAGGAGACCCAGTACTTC | . | TRBJ2-5 | TRBD1 | TRBV5-4
CSVHSGRRNEQFF | TGCAGCGTACATAGCGGGAGAAGGAATGAGCAGTTCTTC | . | TRBJ2-1 | TRBD2 | TRBV29-1
CASSQVVGNYEQYF | TGCGCCAGCAGCCAAGTGGTCGGGAACTACGAGCAGTACTTC | . | TRBJ2-7 | . | TRBV4-1
CASSQGVDTQYF | TGCGCCAGCAGCCAAGGGGTAGATACGCAGTATTTT | few | TRBJ2-3 | . | TRBV4-1
CASSAQHYEQYF | TGTGCCAGCAGCGCGCAACACTACGAGCAGTACTTC | . | TRBJ2-7 | . | TRBV7-9
CASSQLTVLGGINIQYF | TGTGCCAGCAGTCAACTCACGGTTTTAGGGGGGATAAACATTCAGTACTTC | few | TRBJ2-4 | . | TRBV27
CASPRQGGRDENTEAFF | TGTGCCAGTCCGCGTCAGGGAGGGAGGGACGAAAACACTGAAGCTTTCTTT | . | TRBJ1-1 | . | TRBV27
CASSDRLNEKLFF | TGTGCCAGCTCGGACAGGCTTAATGAAAAACTGTTTTTT | . | TRBJ1-4 | TRBD1 | TRBV19
CSVTFSQSTTGHGTDTQYF | TGCAGCGTCACGTTTTCCCAATCTACGACAGGGCATGGGACAGATACGCAGTATTTT | . | TRBJ2-3 | TRBD1 | TRBV29-1
CASSQDNEQFF | TGCGCCAGCAGCCAAGATAATGAGCAGTTCTTC | . | TRBJ2-1 | . | TRBV4-3
CASSSLGGEESEQFF | TGTGCCAGCAGCTCCCTAGGGGGAGAAGAAAGTGAGCAGTTCTTC | . | TRBJ2-1 | . | TRBV9
CASSLSIFLTDTNTGELFF | TGTGCCAGCAGCTTATCAATTTTTTTGACAGACACGAACACCGGGGAGCTGTTTTTT | . | TRBJ2-2 | . | TRBV7-9
CASSLGALGEQFF | TGTGCCAGCAGCCTGGGGGCATTGGGTGAGCAGTTCTTC | . | TRBJ2-1 | . | TRBV14
CASSSRTGSSNTIYF | TGTGCCAGCAGCTCCAGGACAGGGAGTTCGAACACCATATATTTT | few | TRBJ1-3 | TRBD1 | TRBV7-9
CASSPTGGVEKLFF | TGTGCCAGCAGCCCAACAGGGGGGGTTGAAAAACTGTTTTTT | . | TRBJ1-4 | TRBD1 | TRBV7-9
CASSYSDRGGGELFF | TGTGCCAGCAGTTACTCCGACAGGGGGGGCGGGGAGCTGTTTTTT | once | TRBJ2-2 | TRBD1 | TRBV6-5
CASSTYTEAFF | TGTGCCAGCAGCACATACACTGAAGCTTTCTTT | . | TRBJ1-1 | . | TRBV5-4
CASTVSGTASSPLHF | TGTGCCAGCACCGTCTCCGGGACAGCAAGTTCACCCCTCCACTTT | . | TRBJ1-6 | TRBD1 | TRBV6-5
CASSPRTRRNEQFF | TGTGCCAGCAGCCCCCGCACACGGCGGAATGAGCAGTTCTTC | . | TRBJ2-1 | . | TRBV7-9
CATREDRGRTSGSSYEQYF | TGTGCCACCAGGGAGGACAGGGGCCGAACTAGCGGGAGCTCCTACGAGCAGTACTTC | once | TRBJ2-7 | TRBD2 | TRBV10-3
CASSLIQETQYF | TGTGCCAGCAGCTTAATCCAAGAGACCCAGTACTTC | . | TRBJ2-5 | . | TRBV7-9
CATSRDRLAANTGELFF | TGTGCCACCAGCAGAGATCGCCTAGCGGCGAACACCGGGGAGCTGTTTTTT | . | TRBJ2-2 | TRBD2 | TRBV15
CASSRGTSGTYEQYF | TGTGCCAGCAGCCGCGGGACTAGCGGGACCTACGAGCAGTACTTC | . | TRBJ2-7 | TRBD2 | TRBV6-5
CASKDRAADTGELFF | TGTGCCAGTAAGGACAGGGCAGCCGACACCGGGGAGCTGTTTTTT | . | TRBJ2-2 | TRBD1 | TRBV19
CASSLRSGVATDTQYF | TGTGCCAGCAGCTTAAGGAGTGGGGTAGCGACAGATACGCAGTATTTT | . | TRBJ2-3 | . | TRBV7-6
CASATRPISNTGELFF | TGTGCCAGCGCCACCAGGCCGATATCGAACACCGGGGAGCTGTTTTTT | . | TRBJ2-2 | . | TRBV7-9
CASSLQGTYNEQFF | TGTGCCAGCAGTTTACAAGGCACCTACAATGAGCAGTTCTTC | . | TRBJ2-1 | . | TRBV27
CASSLGGRLNEQYF | TGTGCCAGCAGTTTGGGGGGGAGGCTGAACGAGCAGTACTTC | . | TRBJ2-7 | TRBD2 | TRBV27
CASNKGGRNSYNEQFF | TGTGCCAGCAACAAAGGCGGGCGGAACTCCTACAATGAGCAGTTCTTC | . | TRBJ2-1 | . | TRBV5-5
CASSEFGALGNTIYF | TGTGCCAGCAGTGAGTTTGGGGCTCTCGGAAACACCATATATTTT | . | TRBJ1-3 | . | TRBV6-1
CASSFLADEQYF | TGTGCCAGCAGCTTCCTAGCGGACGAGCAGTACTTC | . | TRBJ2-7 | TRBD2 | TRBV5-4
CASSLASGVTGELFF | TGTGCCAGCAGTTTGGCCTCAGGTGTCACCGGGGAGCTGTTTTTT | . | TRBJ2-2 | . | TRBV27